This T cell receptor (beta chain) was profiled in a study of blood T cell repertoires in COVID-19. In the study overall: Samples taken during acute and convalescent COVID-19 were collected in the United States, Italy and Spain. T cells, B-cell-depleted T cells, or PBMCs supplied cDNA or gDNA.

How the authors handled the data: Counts of nucleated cells, estimated from reference gene primer amplification, were obtained. Measured with immunoSEQ multiplex PCR; TCRdb has only the in-frame clones, and not every one. Clone size and the V and J calls come from that table; the DNA yielded D and trimming. The sample lists 90,000 to 130,000 clones; around four fifths were seen once. This CDR3 region has 16 residues. Germline CDR1 and CDR2: SGHRS and YFSETQ. The V end was cut by 6 bases, the J end by 2 bases, with 15 bases between. This sequence was found in a man in his 70s with acute or convalescent COVID-19. Sequenced sample: peripheral blood. The V gene is TRBV5-1, the J gene TRBJ2-6, with D maybe TRBD2 (6 bases). The CDR3 is CASIPQPGAGANVLTF. Here the CDR3 DNA reads TGCGCCAGCATCCCCCAGCCGGGGGCTGGGGCCAACGTCCTGACTTTC.